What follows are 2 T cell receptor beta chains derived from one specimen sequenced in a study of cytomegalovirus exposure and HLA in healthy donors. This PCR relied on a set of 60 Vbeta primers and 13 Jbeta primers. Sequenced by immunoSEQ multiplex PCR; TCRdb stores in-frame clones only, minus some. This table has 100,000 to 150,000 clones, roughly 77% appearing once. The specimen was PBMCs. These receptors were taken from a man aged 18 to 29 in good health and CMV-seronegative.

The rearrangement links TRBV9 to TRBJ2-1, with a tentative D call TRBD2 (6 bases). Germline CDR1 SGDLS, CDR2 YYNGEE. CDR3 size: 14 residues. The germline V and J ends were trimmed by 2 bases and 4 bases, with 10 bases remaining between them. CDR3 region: CASSVGGLYNEQFF. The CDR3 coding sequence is TGTGCCAGCAGCGTGGGTGGACTATACAATGAGCAGTTCTTC.

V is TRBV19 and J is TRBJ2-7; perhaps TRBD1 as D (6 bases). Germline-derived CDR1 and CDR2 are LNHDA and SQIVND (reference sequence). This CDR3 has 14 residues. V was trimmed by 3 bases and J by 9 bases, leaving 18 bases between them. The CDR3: CASSITGWTWVQYF. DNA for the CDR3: TGTGCCAGTAGTATCACAGGGTGGACTTGGGTGCAGTACTTC.